This TCR beta chain was recorded in a study of T cell responses to AZD1222 COVID-19 vaccine. Study context: Second doses at about 4 or about 12 weeks were pooled. Study results and caveats: Spike-specific TCR breadth and depth both grew after two AZD1222 doses. Donors were largely white British and mainly female; clonal diversity was possibly underestimated.

Notes on this clone: Its matching antigen is unknown.

Trimming at V came to 4 bases and at J to 7 bases, leaving 14 bases not matched to a gene. The CDR3 consists of 17 residues. Germline lookup yields CDR1 MGHRA and CDR2 YSYEKL. TCRdb's copy holds only in-frame clones and misses some; the assay was immunoSEQ multiplex PCR. The table has approximately 130,000 clones, 93% seen once. The TCR comes from an adult in good health. The chain links TRBV4-1 to TRBJ2-4, with TRBD2 identical over 9 bases. The sample here was peripheral blood, taken on day 0 of AZD1222 vaccination. CDR3 sequence: CASSRPSERGARNIQYF. The CDR3 DNA reads TGCGCCAGCAGCCGCCCAAGTGAGCGGGGGGCCAGGAACATTCAGTACTTC.